The 10 T cell receptor beta chains below come from one sample, sequenced in a study of T cell responses to AZD1222 COVID-19 vaccine. Some clones are missing from TCRdb's copy, which holds only in-frame ones; the method was immunoSEQ multiplex PCR. The table includes approximately 170,000 clones, approximately 95% detected once. Sequences were derived from peripheral blood, sampled on day 0 of AZD1222 vaccination. The receptors derive from an adult in good health.

This chain links TRBV15 with TRBJ2-6, with a tentative D call TRBD2 (5 bases). V was pared by 0 bases and J by 0 bases, with 15 bases between. The CDR3 is made up of 19 amino acids. Per germline, CDR1 LNHNV and CDR2 YYDKDF (reference sequence). The CDR3 is CATSRETGWQHSGANVLTF. CDR3 coding DNA: TGTGCCACCAGCAGAGAAACGGGGTGGCAGCACTCTGGGGCCAACGTCCTGACTTTC. The full variable domain, with the rest looked up from reference TRBV15 and TRBJ2-6, is DAMVIQNPRYQVTQFGKPVTLSCSQTLNHNVMYWYQQKSSQAPKLLFHYYDKDFNNEADTPDNFQSRRPNTSFCFLDIRSPGLGDTAMYLCATSRETGWQHSGANVLTFGAGSRLTVL.

The chain combines TRBV6-5 with TRBJ1-5; D perhaps matches TRBD1 (6 bases). CDR3 length: 13 amino acids. Germline V CDR1 and CDR2: MNHEY, SVGAGI. The V gene lost 7 bases and the J gene lost 9 bases, with 16 bases spanning the gap. Here the CDR3 DNA reads TGTGCCAGCACCCGGACCTTACAGGGGCCCCAGCATTTT. Amino acids: CASTRTLQGPQHF.

The V gene is TRBV3-1 (or the pseudogene TRBV3-2), the J gene TRBJ2-7, with a possible D match to TRBD1 (6 bases). Trimming cost V 1 base and J 9 bases, with 13 bases left between them. The length of the CDR3 is 13 residues. The V gene's germline CDR1 is LGHDT and CDR2 YNNKEL (reference sequence). CDR3 amino acids: CASSQALGARQYF. Written as DNA, the CDR3 is TGTGCCAGCAGCCAAGCTTTGGGGGCCCGGCAGTACTTC.

The chain couples TRBV29-1 to TRBJ2-7; 8 bases fit TRBD2. Germline CDR1 is SQVTM and CDR2 is ANQGSEA. The V and J ends lost 3 bases and 0 bases, in that order; junction bases with no gene match: 7. The CDR3 runs to 15 residues. The CDR3 loop is CSVEFQRGFSYEQYF. CDR3 DNA: TGCAGCGTTGAGTTCCAGCGGGGGTTCTCCTACGAGCAGTACTTC.

This chain connects TRBV7-9 to TRBJ1-1; D is uncertain. CDR3 size: 12 residues. Germline assignment: CDR1 SEHNR and CDR2 FQNEAQ (reference sequence). V was clipped by 5 bases and J by 8 bases, with 12 bases between them. This chain's CDR3 is CASSRRDQEAFF. The CDR3 DNA follows: TGTGCCAGCAGCCGGAGGGATCAGGAAGCTTTCTTT.

J is TRBJ1-5 and V is TRBV19; 8 positions match TRBD1. Germline V gene data show CDR1 as LNHDA and CDR2 as SQIVND (reference sequence). This CDR3 has 18 residues. V dropped 5 bases and J dropped 5; count of bases not matched to a gene: 17. The CDR3 DNA follows: TGTGCCAGTAGTGGCACGACAGGGGATTCTATAAATTATCAGCCCCAGCATTTT. Translated, it gives CASSGTTGDSINYQPQHF.

The chain carries TRBV3-1 (or the pseudogene TRBV3-2) and TRBJ1-2; D not certain. Trimming pared 1 base from V and 6 bases from J, leaving 9 bases between. The CDR3 runs 13 residues. Germline-derived CDR1 and CDR2 are LGHDT and YNNKEL (reference sequence). The CDR3 nucleotides are TGTGCCAGCAGCCAAGTGTTAGAGGATGGCTACACCTTC. Its protein is CASSQVLEDGYTF.

The genes are TRBV11-3 and TRBJ2-1; D gene uncertain. The CDR3 is 14 amino acids. V lost 5 bases to trimming and J lost 0 bases, with 8 bases between them. Germline lookup yields CDR1 SGHNT and CDR2 YENEEA. The CDR3 protein is CASSRPSSYNEQFF. The CDR3 DNA reads TGTGCCAGCAGCCGTCCGAGCTCCTACAATGAGCAGTTCTTC.

This clone was seen more than once but under ten times. The chain joins TRBV5-5 to TRBJ2-3, with D perhaps TRBD1 or TRBD2 (6 bases each). CDR3 length: 15 residues. Trimming shortened V by 2 bases and J by 7 bases, and 17 bases separated the two germline ends. The germline gives CDR1 SGHKS, CDR2 YYEKEE (reference sequence). CDR3 DNA: TGTGCCAGCAGCTTAGAGGGGGGCGGTACGAATACGCAGTATTTT. Translating gives CASSLEGGGTNTQYF.

The chain uses TRBV3-1 (or the pseudogene TRBV3-2) and TRBJ1-5; D may be TRBD1 (5 bases). Germline CDR1 LGHDT, CDR2 YNNKEL (reference sequence). V lost 4 bases to trimming and J lost 3 bases, with 10 bases between them. The CDR3 has 14 amino acids. The CDR3 region has the DNA TGTGCCAGCAGCCCCCGACAGTCCAATCAGCCCCAGCATTTT. Its protein product is CASSPRQSNQPQHF.